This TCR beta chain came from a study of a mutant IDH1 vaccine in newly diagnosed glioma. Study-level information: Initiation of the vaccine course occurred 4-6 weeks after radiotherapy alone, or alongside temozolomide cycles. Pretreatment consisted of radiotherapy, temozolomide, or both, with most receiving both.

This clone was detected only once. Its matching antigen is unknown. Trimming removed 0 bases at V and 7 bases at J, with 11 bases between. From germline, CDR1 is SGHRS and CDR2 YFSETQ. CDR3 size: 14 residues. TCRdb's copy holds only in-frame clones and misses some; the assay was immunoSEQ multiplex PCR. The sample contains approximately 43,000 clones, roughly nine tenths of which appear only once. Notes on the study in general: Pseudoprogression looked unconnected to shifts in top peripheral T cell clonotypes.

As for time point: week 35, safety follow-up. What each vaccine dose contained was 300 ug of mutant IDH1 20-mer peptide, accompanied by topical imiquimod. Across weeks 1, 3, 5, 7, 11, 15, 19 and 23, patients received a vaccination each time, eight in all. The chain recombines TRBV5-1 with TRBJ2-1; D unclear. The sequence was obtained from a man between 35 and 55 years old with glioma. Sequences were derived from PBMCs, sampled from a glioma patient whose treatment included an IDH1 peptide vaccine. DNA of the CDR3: TGCGCCAGCAGCTTGGAACAAGGAAAGAATGAGCAGTTCTTC. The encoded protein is CASSLEQGKNEQFF.